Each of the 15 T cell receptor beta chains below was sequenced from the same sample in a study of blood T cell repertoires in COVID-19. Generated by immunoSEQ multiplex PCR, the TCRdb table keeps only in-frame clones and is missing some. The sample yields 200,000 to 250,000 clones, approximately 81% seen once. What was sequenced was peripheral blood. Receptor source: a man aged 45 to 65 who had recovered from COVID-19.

The CDR3 region is CASSGGKDQPQHF. As DNA, the CDR3 is TGTGCCAGTTCGGGGGGGAAGGATCAGCCCCAGCATTTT. The rearrangement joins TRBV18 to TRBJ1-5; D might be TRBD1 (5 bases). Germline V gives CDR1 KGHSH, CDR2 LQKENI. Deletions cut 9 bases from V and 5 bases from J, with 14 bases between. This CDR3 region has 13 residues.

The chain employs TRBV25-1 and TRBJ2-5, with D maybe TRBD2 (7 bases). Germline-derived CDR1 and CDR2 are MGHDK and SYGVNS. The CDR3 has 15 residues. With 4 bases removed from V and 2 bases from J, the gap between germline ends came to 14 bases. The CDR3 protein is CASSVGGAWQETQYF. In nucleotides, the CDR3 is TGTGCCAGCAGTGTAGGGGGGGCGTGGCAAGAGACCCAGTACTTC.

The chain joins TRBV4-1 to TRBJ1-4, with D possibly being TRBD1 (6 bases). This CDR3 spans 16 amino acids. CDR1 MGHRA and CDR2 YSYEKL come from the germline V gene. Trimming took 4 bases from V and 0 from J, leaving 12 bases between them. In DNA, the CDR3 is TGCGCCAGCAGCCTTGGGACATCTCCAACTAATGAAAAACTGTTTTTT. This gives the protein CASSLGTSPTNEKLFF.

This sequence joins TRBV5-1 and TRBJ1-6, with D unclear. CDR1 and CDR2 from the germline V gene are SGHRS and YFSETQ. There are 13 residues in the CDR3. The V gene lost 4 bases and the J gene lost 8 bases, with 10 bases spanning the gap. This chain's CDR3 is CASSEGEYSPLHF. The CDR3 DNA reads TGCGCCAGCAGCGAGGGAGAGTATTCACCCCTCCACTTT.

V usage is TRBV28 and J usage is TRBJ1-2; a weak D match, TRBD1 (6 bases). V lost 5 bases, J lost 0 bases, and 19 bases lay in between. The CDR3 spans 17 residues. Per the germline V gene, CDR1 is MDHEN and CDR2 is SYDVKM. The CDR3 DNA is TGTGCCAGCAGTGGCCGGGACAATCTATCCTCTAACTATGGCTACACCTTC. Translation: CASSGRDNLSSNYGYTF.

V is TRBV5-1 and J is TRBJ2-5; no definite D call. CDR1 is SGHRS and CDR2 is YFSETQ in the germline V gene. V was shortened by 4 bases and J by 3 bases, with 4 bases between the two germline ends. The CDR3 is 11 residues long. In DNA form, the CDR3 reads TGCGCCAGCAGCATCGAAGAGACCCAGTACTTC. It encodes CASSIEETQYF.

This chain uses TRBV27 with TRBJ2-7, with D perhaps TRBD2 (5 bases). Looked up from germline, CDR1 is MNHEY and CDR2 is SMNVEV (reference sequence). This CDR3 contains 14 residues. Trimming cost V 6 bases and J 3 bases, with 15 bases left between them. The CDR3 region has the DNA TGTGCCAGCAGGTCCCGGCGGGTGGACTACGAGCAGTACTTC. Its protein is CASRSRRVDYEQYF.

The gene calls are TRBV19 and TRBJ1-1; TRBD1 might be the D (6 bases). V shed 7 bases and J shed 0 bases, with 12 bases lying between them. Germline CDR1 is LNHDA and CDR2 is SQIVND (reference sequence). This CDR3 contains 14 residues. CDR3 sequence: CASTRGQLNTEAFF. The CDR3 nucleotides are TGTGCCAGTACCAGAGGACAGCTGAACACTGAAGCTTTCTTT.

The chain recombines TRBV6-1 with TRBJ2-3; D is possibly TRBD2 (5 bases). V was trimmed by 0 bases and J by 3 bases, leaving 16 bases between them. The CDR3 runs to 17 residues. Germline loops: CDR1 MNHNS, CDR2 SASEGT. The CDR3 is CASSEAVSGFDTDTQYF. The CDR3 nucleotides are TGTGCCAGCAGTGAAGCAGTTTCGGGATTTGATACAGATACGCAGTATTTT.

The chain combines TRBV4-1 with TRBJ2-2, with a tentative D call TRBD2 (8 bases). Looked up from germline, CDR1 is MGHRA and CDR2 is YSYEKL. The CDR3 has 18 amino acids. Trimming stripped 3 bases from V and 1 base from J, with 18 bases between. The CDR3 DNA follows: TGCGCCAGCAGCCAGGGACAGCGAACTAGCGGGAACACCGGGGAGCTGTTTTTT. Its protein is CASSQGQRTSGNTGELFF.

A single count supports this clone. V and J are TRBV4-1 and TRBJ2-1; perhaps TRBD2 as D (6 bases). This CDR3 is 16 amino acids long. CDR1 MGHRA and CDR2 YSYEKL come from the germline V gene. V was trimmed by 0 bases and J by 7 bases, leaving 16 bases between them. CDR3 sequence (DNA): TGCGCCAGCAGCCAAGAATTGGGGCGGAGGGGTAATGAGCAGTTCTTC. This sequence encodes CASSQELGRRGNEQFF.

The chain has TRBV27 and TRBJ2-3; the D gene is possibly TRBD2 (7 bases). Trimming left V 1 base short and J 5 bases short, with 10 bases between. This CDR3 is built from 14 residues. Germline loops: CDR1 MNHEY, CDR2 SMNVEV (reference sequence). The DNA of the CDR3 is TGTGCCAGCAGTTTATTCGGGGGGCAAGATACGCAGTATTTT. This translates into CASSLFGGQDTQYF.

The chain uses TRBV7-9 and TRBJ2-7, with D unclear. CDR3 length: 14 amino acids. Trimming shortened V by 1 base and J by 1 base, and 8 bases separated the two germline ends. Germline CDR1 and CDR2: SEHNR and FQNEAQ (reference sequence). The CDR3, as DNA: TGTGCCAGCAGCTTAGATACCCAGTCCTACGAGCAGTACTTC. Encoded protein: CASSLDTQSYEQYF.

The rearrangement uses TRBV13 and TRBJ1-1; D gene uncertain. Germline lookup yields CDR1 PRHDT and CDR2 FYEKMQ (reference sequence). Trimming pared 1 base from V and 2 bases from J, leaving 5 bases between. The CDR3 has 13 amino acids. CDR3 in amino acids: CASSLVANTEAFF. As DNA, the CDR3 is TGTGCCAGCAGCTTAGTAGCTAACACTGAAGCTTTCTTT.

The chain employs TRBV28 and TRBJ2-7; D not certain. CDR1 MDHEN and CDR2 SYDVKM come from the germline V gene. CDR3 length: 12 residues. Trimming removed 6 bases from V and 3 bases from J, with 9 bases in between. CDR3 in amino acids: CASSLRGYEQYF. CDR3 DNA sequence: TGTGCCAGCAGCCTGAGAGGCTACGAGCAGTACTTC.